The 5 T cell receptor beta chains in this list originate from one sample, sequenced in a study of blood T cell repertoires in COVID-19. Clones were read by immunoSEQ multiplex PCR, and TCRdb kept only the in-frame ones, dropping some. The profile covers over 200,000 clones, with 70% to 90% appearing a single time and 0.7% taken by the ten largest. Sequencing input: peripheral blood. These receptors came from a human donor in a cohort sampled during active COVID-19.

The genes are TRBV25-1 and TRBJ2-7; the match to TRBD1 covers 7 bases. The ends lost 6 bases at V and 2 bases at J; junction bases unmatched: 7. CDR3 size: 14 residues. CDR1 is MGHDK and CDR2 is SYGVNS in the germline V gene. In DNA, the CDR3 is TGTGCCAGCAGGGTCGATACAGGGGCCTACGAGCAGTACTTC. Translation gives CASRVDTGAYEQYF.

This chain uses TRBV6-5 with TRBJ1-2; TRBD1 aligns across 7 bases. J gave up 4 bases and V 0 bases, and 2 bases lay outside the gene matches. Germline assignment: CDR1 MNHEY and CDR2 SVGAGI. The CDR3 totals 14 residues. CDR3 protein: CASSYSTGAYGYTF. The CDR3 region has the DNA TGTGCCAGCAGTTACTCCACAGGGGCCTATGGCTACACCTTC.

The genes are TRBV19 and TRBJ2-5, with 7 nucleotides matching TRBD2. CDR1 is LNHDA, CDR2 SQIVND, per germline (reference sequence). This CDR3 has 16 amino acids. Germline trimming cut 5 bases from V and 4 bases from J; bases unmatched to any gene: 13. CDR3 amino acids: CASSLAGTKFGETQYF. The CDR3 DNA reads TGTGCCAGTAGTCTCGCCGGGACTAAATTCGGAGAGACCCAGTACTTC.

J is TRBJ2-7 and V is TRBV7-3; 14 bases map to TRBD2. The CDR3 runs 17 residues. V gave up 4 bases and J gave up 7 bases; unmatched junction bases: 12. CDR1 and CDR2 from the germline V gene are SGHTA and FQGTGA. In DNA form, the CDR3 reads TGTGCCAGCAGCTCCCGGCCGGGACTAGCGGGAGTGGGTGAGCAGTACTTC. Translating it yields CASSSRPGLAGVGEQYF.

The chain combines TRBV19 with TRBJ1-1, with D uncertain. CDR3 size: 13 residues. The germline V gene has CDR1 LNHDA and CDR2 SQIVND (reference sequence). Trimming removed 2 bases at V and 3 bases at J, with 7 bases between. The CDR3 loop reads CASSIQSDTEAFF. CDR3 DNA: TGTGCCAGTAGTATACAGAGCGACACTGAAGCTTTCTTT.